This TCR beta chain was captured in a study of shared clonotypes between healthy human individuals (dated by TCRdb to 2020 to 2021). About the investigation overall: The cohort comprised two women and a few men aged 18 to 49 years. Per donor, leukapheresis produced somewhere between about 0.94 and 9.5 billion PBMCs. For each donor, CD4 naive and CD4 memory were each run on three plates, CD8 naive on two plates, and CD8 memory on one plate. The study deeply sequenced blood TCR repertoires of about 5 healthy adults to estimate repertoire size and the extent of clonotype sharing between individuals. To increase sequencing depth and limit assay-specific biases, TCR repertoire library preparation and sequencing were carried out by different laboratories using diverse techniques. General conclusions and limits of the study: The genetic and exposure-history diversity represented was limited by the small number of donors. Compared with non-shared clonotypes, the clonotypes found in all four sorted-subset donors had higher generation probabilities. Sampling was restricted to blood, and TCR repertoires in tissue are likely to differ from TCR repertoires in blood. Naive subsets generally had larger estimated clonotype richness than memory subsets did. Based on pairwise subsampling, the degree of clonotype sharing among donors was expected to be affected by sequencing depth. About 5% of naive CD4, 3.5% of naive CD8, approximately 2.2% of memory CD4, and 0.35% to 0.4% of memory CD8 clonotypes were shared across a few donors. Rarefaction of sorted-subset datasets indicated incomplete sequencing despite the large sequencing depth.

The donors were healthy, HIV-negative adults with no recently reported acute infections or vaccinations. Every donor was a Caucasian adult residing in Nashville, Tennessee, USA. CD4+ T cells were enriched by magnetic negative selection; naive cells were then positively selected on CD45RA, and the negative fraction formed the memory subset. After blood collection by leukapheresis, PBMCs were isolated using Ficoll-Histopaque density gradient centrifugation and then cryopreserved in the vapor phase of liquid nitrogen. Analytical flow cytometry was used to check the purity and quantity of each magnetically sorted T cell population. From each sorted fraction, genomic DNA was isolated and quantified by UV absorbance on a Nanodrop 2000c. Using the deep immunoSEQ assay, TCR CDR3 regions were amplified from genomic DNA by multiplex PCR. Extracted genomic DNA from each cell subset was distributed evenly across all wells of several immunoSEQ 96-well plates, and each plate was treated as a replicate. Each replicate PCR for sorted subsets received approximately 220 ng genomic DNA, equal to about 29,000 T cell genomes. The purified libraries were quantified using a Qubit 3.0 fluorometer, sized with a Bioanalyzer 2100, and then quantified again using the KAPA Library Quantification kit. Every immunoSEQ 96-well plate was sequenced on a dedicated single-read 150-cycle Illumina NextSeq 550 flow cell. The authors' analysis ran thus. The immunoSEQ output contained only junctional sequences without quality scores, so filtering could not match that applied to full-length reads. Sequences were annotated with PyIR, a Python wrapper for IgBLAST v1.9, using IMGT germline references to assign V/J genes and CDR3. Reads were removed for weak V/J assignments (E-value above 1e-6), missing CDR3, stop codons, out-of-frame junctions, or ambiguous translated residues. V3J clonotypes were defined as sequences sharing an identical inferred V gene, J gene, and CDR3 amino acid sequence. The percentage overlap between two repertoires was calculated by dividing the number of shared unique clonotypes by the size of the smaller repertoire. RTK rarefaction, the Chao1 estimator, and Recon v2.1 estimates of unobserved clonotypes were used to assess repertoire richness. For all TCRbeta clonotypes obtained by the gDNA method from a handful of donors, generation probabilities were computed with OLGA. Here the immuneACCESS table is served through TCRdb, limited to in-frame sequences with V and J called. Missing clones are a known gap in these copies; in checked studies unresolved V genes cover under half, and the rest lacks a known reason. V, J and clone size derive from that table, while D and trimming were established from the DNA sequence. The sample includes about 2.3 million clones, with 85% to 95% observed a single time. The top ten hold around 0.35% of the sample.

As concerns this clone: The specificity of this receptor is unknown. No base quality values were provided; no much bigger clone lies one nucleotide off.

This clonotype was obtained from a man aged 18 to 35 in good health. Some clones in this sample may be carry-over from other donors' samples. Sequences were obtained from naive CD4+ T cells from PBMCs. Per the publication, the cell subset or site label means: CD45RA+ positively selected.

The nucleotide sequence reads TGTGCCTGGGGGGAAGCGGGAGGTTCCTACGAGCAGTACTTC. This codes for CAWGEAGGSYEQYF. The V gene is TRBV30 and the J gene is TRBJ2-5; 9 bases in the junction line up with TRBD2. The J call may be wrong; the DNA end is better matched by TRBJ2-7. Taken from the germline V gene (reference sequence), the CDR1 and CDR2 loops are GTSNPN and SVGIG. The CDR3 measures 14 amino acids from cysteine to phenylalanine. Here the CDR3 DNA is all that survives: 42 bases in frame from base 1.